Presented here are 17 T cell receptor beta chains from one specimen sequenced in a study of CD8+CD57+ T cells in acquired aplastic anemia. Profiling that covered TCR beta VDJ and CDR3 relied on genomic DNA as its template. TCRdb itself ran the reads through MiXCR, one entry per CDR3 protein. The sample contains roughly 93,000 distinct CDR3 sequences, about 63% of which appear only once. Sequenced patients had shown CD8+CD57+ cell expansion by flow cytometry. Sequenced sample: sorted CD4+, CD8+, or CD8+CD57+ T cells (not recorded which) from PBMCs. These receptors all stem from a human donor with aplastic anemia.

The chain has TRBV24-1 and TRBJ2-1, with TRBD1 matching 9 bases. The CDR3 length is 16 residues. Germline trimming cut 3 bases from V and 8 bases from J; bases unmatched to any gene: 10. The germline CDR1 and CDR2 sequences are KGHDR and SFDVKD. The CDR3 sequence: CATSDPGTGQEDEQFF. The CDR3 DNA follows: TGTGCCACCAGTGATCCTGGGACAGGGCAAGAAGATGAGCAGTTCTTC.

This clonotype was observed at least ten times. The J gene is TRBJ1-2, the V gene TRBV7-8, with 7 bases fitting TRBD1. CDR3 length: 14 residues. CDR1 is SGHVS and CDR2 is FQNEAQ in the germline V gene. V shed 5 bases and J 1 base; nucleotides not matched to a gene: 4. CDR3: CASSDRDSNYGYTF. CDR3 bases: TGTGCCAGCAGCGATAGGGACAGTAACTATGGCTACACCTTC.

The rearrangement uses TRBV7-2 and TRBJ1-2; D may be TRBD1 (5 bases). With 1 base removed from V and 7 bases from J, the gap between germline ends came to 13 bases. This CDR3 has 14 amino acids. Germline V gene data show CDR1 as SGHTA and CDR2 as FQGNSA. The CDR3 region has the DNA TGTGCCAGCAGCTTAGTGGCAGGGTTGGGTGGCTACACCTTC. Protein: CASSLVAGLGGYTF. Using reference TRBV7-2 and TRBJ1-2 for the parts outside the CDR3, the full variable domain is GAGVSQSPSNKVTEKGKDVELRCDPISGHTALYWYRQSLGQGLEFLIYFQGNSAPDKSGLPSDRFSAERTGGSVSTLTIQRTQQEDSAVYLCASSLVAGLGGYTFGSGTRLTVV.

This chain links TRBV20-1 with TRBJ1-2; 7 bases match TRBD1. V was pared by 7 bases and J by 2 bases, with 7 bases of the junction left unmatched. Germline-derived CDR1 and CDR2 are DFQATT and SNEGSKA (reference sequence). This CDR3 is built from 13 residues. The DNA for the CDR3 is TGCAGTGGCATGACAGGGCTCAACTATGGCTACACCTTC. It is translated as CSGMTGLNYGYTF.

A few counts support this clonotype. The chain links TRBV5-6 to TRBJ2-7, with 10 bases that match TRBD2. The trim removed 3 bases at V and 0 bases at J, leaving 0 bases unmatched. The germline CDR1 and CDR2 sequences are SGHDT and YYEEEE. The CDR3 covers 14 residues. The CDR3 DNA follows: TGTGCCAGCAGCTCTAGCGGGAGCTCCTACGAGCAGTACTTC. Residues: CASSSSGSSYEQYF.

The CDR3 nucleotides read TGTGCCAGCAGTGGCCCCGGGACAGGGGAATTTGGTTCTGGAAACACCATATATTTT. It specifies CASSGPGTGEFGSGNTIYF. The chain employs TRBV25-1 and TRBJ1-3, with 10 bases identical to TRBD1. The germline CDR1 and CDR2 sequences are MGHDK and SYGVNS. The CDR3 is 19 amino acids. With 4 bases clipped from V and 1 base from J, the junction kept 13 bases outside the gene matches.

The chain employs TRBV19 and TRBJ1-1; D remains ambiguous. Germline CDR1 and CDR2: LNHDA and SQIVND (reference sequence). Trimming shortened V by 3 bases and J by 0 bases, and 5 bases separated the two germline ends. The CDR3 is made up of 13 amino acids. CDR3 amino acids: CASSIHVNTEAFF. DNA of the CDR3: TGTGCCAGTAGTATTCATGTGAACACTGAAGCTTTCTTT.

This clonotype was recorded once. The chain uses TRBV9 and TRBJ1-1; 7 nucleotides match TRBD1. This CDR3 comprises 13 residues. V was pared by 0 bases and J by 5 bases, with 1 base of the junction left unmatched. From germline, CDR1 is SGDLS and CDR2 YYNGEE. CDR3 in DNA: TGTGCCAGCAGCGTAGTACAGGGGACTGAAGCTTTCTTT. Amino acid sequence: CASSVVQGTEAFF.

The V gene is TRBV20-1, the J gene TRBJ2-1, with D possibly TRBD2 on 5 matching bases. Germline V gives CDR1 DFQATT, CDR2 SNEGSKA (reference sequence). The ends were cut back, 2 bases at V and 0 bases at J, with 14 bases in the middle. The CDR3 length is 16 residues. CDR3 nucleotide sequence: TGCAGTGCTAGACCCGAGCGGAGGAGCTCCTACAATGAGCAGTTCTTC. Amino acids: CSARPERRSSYNEQFF.

This clonotype is categorized as medium-sized. The CDR3 is CASSLDEDNEQFF. The CDR3 nucleotides read TGTGCCAGCAGCTTGGACGAGGACAATGAGCAGTTCTTC. The chain links TRBV7-3 to TRBJ2-1; no clear D. V was cut by 3 bases and J by 5 bases, with 8 bases left in between. Germline V gene lookup returns CDR1 SGHTA and CDR2 FQGTGA. This CDR3 comprises 13 residues.

The V and J genes are TRBV7-6 and TRBJ2-3; D gene ambiguous. With 2 bases removed from V and 1 base from J, the gap between germline ends came to 10 bases. Germline V gene lookup returns CDR1 SGHVS and CDR2 FNYEAQ. This CDR3 is 15 amino acids long. The CDR3 region is CASSLPGGRTDTQYF. Written as DNA, the CDR3 is TGTGCCAGCAGCTTACCTGGCGGACGCACAGATACGCAGTATTTT. The whole variable domain, filled in from reference TRBV7-6 and TRBJ2-3, reads GAGVSQSPRYKVTKRGQDVALRCDPISGHVSLYWYRQALGQGPEFLTYFNYEAQQDKSGLPNDRFSAERPEGSISTLTIQRTEQRDSAMYRCASSLPGGRTDTQYFGPGTRLTVL.

J is TRBJ1-4 and V is TRBV25-1; TRBD1 might be the D (5 bases). V lost 2 bases, J lost 7 bases, and 17 bases lay in between. Germline CDR1 reads MGHDK; CDR2 reads SYGVNS. The CDR3 runs to 16 residues. This CDR3 reads CASSETRGKAGEKLFF. For the CDR3, the DNA is TGTGCCAGCAGTGAAACACGGGGGAAGGCGGGTGAAAAACTGTTTTTT.

This clonotype was detected a few times. The chain links TRBV9 to TRBJ2-7; 7 bases are shared with TRBD1. The CDR3 has 13 residues. Germline V lookup: CDR1 SGDLS, CDR2 YYNGEE. V lost 4 bases, J lost 5 bases, and 6 bases stayed unmatched. CDR3 region: CASSPRQGDEQYF. As DNA, the CDR3 is TGTGCCAGCAGCCCCCGACAGGGCGACGAGCAGTACTTC.

The gene calls are TRBV29-1 and TRBJ2-3; D possibly uses TRBD1 or TRBD2 (6 bases each). The CDR3 contains 12 residues. With 2 bases removed from V and 4 bases from J, the gap between germline ends came to 7 bases. CDR1 is SQVTM, CDR2 ANQGSEA, per germline. CDR3 amino acids: CSVERGADTQYF. In DNA, the CDR3 is TGCAGCGTTGAAAGGGGGGCAGATACGCAGTATTTT.

This clonotype was detected ten times or more. V is TRBV5-1 and J is TRBJ1-6, with 7 bases matching TRBD1. Per the germline V gene, CDR1 is SGHRS and CDR2 is YFSETQ. The CDR3 loop spans 17 amino acids. V dropped 4 bases and J dropped 0; count of bases not matched to a gene: 7. The CDR3 region has the DNA TGCGCCAGCAGCCGAGACAGGGCCAGCTCCTATAATTCACCCCTCCACTTT. It codes for CASSRDRASSYNSPLHF.

This clonotype was recorded once. The chain links TRBV15 to TRBJ2-7; 10 positions agree with TRBD2. The CDR3 is 16 amino acids. The junction had 14 bases not matched to a gene; V was cut back by 5 bases and J by 7 bases. The V gene's germline CDR1 is LNHNV and CDR2 YYDKDF (reference sequence). The DNA of the CDR3 is TGTGCCACCAGCCTCAGGACCTCGGGACTAGCGCGAGAGCAGTACTTC. Amino acid sequence: CATSLRTSGLAREQYF.

The gene calls are TRBV29-1 and TRBJ2-5, with D tentatively TRBD2 (5 bases). CDR1 and CDR2 (germline): SQVTM, ANQGSEA. The CDR3 contains 18 residues. The CDR3 reads CYGYKPIEWASREETQYF. The CDR3 DNA reads TGCTACGGTTATAAGCCGATCGAGTGGGCTAGCCGGGAAGAGACCCAGTACTTC.